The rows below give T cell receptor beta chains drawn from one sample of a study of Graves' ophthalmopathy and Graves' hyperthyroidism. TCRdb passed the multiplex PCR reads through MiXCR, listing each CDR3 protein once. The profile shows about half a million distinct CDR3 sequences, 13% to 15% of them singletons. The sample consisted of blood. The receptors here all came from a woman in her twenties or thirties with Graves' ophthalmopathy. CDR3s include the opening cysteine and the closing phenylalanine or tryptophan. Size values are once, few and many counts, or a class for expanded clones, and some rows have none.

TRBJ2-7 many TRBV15 CATSNPGTGLSYEQYF
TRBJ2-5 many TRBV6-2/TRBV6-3 CASKTVQETQYF
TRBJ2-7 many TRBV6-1 CASSERTDTYEQYF
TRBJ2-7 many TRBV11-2 CASSLAPTYEQYF
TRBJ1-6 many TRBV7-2 CTSSLSGGSVNSPLHF
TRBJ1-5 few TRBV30 CAWSGQRSNQPQHF
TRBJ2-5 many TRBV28 CASSKLAGAETQYF
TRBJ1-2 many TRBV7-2 CASSFLGGYTF
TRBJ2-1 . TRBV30 CAWSGWDSNNEQFF
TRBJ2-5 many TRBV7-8 CASTINRRGETQYF
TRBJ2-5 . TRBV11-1 CASSLVEGFLTQETQYF
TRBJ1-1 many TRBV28 CASTPIGGEGTEAFF
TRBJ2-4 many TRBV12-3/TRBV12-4 CASRVTSGVENIQYF
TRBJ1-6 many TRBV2 CASSYGQTNSPLHF
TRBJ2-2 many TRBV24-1 CATRGGGANTGELFF
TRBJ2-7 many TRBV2 CASRPLTSTYEQYF
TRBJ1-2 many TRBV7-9 CASRPNRDTYGYTF